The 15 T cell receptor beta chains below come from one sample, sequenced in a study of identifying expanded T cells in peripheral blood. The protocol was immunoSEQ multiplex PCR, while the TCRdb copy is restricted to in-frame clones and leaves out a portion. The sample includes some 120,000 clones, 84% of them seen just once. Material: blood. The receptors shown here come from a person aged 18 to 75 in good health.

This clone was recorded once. The CDR3 is CASSQGHGVSDTQYF. The CDR3 DNA reads TGCGCCAGCAGCCAAGGGCATGGGGTTTCAGATACGCAGTATTTT. The chain employs TRBV4-1 and TRBJ2-3; D remains unclear. Trimming removed 1 base from V and 4 bases from J, with 12 bases in between. In germline, CDR1 is MGHRA, CDR2 YSYEKL. The CDR3 spans 15 residues.

In nucleotides, the CDR3 is TGTGCCAGCAGCCGGGACAGAGCGAATTCACCCCTCCACTTT. Translation: CASSRDRANSPLHF. This chain links TRBV27 with TRBJ1-6; the match to TRBD1 covers 7 bases. The germline CDR1 and CDR2 sequences are MNHEY and SMNVEV (reference sequence). The CDR3 consists of 14 residues. Losses at the gene ends were 6 bases for V and 7 bases for J; bases not matched to a gene: 6.

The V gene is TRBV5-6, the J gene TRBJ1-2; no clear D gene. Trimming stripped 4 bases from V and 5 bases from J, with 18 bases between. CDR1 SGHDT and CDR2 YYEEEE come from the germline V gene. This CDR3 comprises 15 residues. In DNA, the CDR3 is TGTGCCAGCAGCCCCCGAGGGAAAAACGGTTATGGCTACACCTTC. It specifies CASSPRGKNGYGYTF. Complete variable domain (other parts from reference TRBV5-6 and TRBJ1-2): DAGVTQSPTHLIKTRGQQVTLRCSPKSGHDTVSWYQQALGQGPQFIFQYYEEEERQRGNFPDRFSGHQFPNYSSELNVNALLLGDSALYLCASSPRGKNGYGYTFGSGTRLTVV.

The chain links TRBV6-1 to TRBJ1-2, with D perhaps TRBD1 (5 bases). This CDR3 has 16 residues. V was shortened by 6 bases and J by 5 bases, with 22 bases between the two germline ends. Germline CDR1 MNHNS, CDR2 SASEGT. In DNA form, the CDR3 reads TGTGCCAGCAGGGAAATGCCCACCGCGGGGGAGTATGGCTACACCTTC. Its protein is CASREMPTAGEYGYTF.

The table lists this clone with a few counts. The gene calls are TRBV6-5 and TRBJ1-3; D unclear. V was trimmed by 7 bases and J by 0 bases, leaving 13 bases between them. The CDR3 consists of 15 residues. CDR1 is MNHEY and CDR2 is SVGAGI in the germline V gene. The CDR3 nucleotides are TGTGCCAGCAACCCAGATTCAGACTCTGGAAACACCATATATTTT. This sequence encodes CASNPDSDSGNTIYF.

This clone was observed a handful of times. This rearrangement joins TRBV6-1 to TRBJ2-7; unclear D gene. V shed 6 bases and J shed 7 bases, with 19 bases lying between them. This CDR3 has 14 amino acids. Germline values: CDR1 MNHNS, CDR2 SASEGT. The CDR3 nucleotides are TGTGCCAGCAGGGCACCGAGACCTTTGAGAGAGCAGTACTTC. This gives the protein CASRAPRPLREQYF.

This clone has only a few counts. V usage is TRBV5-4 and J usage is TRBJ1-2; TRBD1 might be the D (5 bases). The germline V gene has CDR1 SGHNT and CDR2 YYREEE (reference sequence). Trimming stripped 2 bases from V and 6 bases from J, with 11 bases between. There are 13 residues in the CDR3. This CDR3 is CASSFTVGDGYTF. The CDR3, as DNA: TGTGCCAGCAGCTTTACAGTAGGGGATGGCTACACCTTC.

The CDR3 DNA sequence: TGTGCCAGCAGTTCACCAGATCACAGGGGAACCTACGAGCAGTACTTC. Amino acid sequence: CASSSPDHRGTYEQYF. The chain recombines TRBV6-6 with TRBJ2-7, with 7 bases matching TRBD1. This CDR3 has 16 residues. Trimming at V came to 4 bases and at J to 2 bases, leaving 11 bases not matched to a gene. Germline V CDR1 and CDR2: MNHNY, SVGAGI (reference sequence).

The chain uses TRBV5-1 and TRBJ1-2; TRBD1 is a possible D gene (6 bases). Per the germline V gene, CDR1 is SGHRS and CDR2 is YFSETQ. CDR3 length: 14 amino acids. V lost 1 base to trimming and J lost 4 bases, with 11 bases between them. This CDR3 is CASSLNGQLYGYTF. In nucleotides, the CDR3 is TGCGCCAGCAGCTTGAACGGACAGCTCTATGGCTACACCTTC.

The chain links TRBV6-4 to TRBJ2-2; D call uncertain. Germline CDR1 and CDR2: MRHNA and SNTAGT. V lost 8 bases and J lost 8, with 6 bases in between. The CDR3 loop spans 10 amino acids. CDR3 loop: CASVGGELFF. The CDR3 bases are TGTGCCAGCGTAGGGGGGGAGCTGTTTTTT.

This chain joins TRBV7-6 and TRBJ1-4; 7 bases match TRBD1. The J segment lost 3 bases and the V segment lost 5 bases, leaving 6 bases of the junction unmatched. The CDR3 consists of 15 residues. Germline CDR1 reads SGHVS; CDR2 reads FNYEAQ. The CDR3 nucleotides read TGTGCCAGCAGCGTTCAGCAGGGGGCTAATGAAAAACTGTTTTTT. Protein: CASSVQQGANEKLFF.

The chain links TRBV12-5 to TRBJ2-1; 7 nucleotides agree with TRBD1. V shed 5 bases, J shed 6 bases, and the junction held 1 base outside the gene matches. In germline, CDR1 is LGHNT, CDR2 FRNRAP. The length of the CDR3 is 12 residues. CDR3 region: CASGDRVNEQFF. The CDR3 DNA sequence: TGTGCTAGTGGTGACAGGGTCAATGAGCAGTTCTTC.

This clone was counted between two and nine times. In DNA, the CDR3 is TGTGCCAGCACCCGGGGAGGCTTGAACACTGAAGCTTTCTTT. Protein sequence: CASTRGGLNTEAFF. The chain has TRBV5-4 and TRBJ1-1; unclear D gene. V lost 6 bases and J lost 0, with 12 bases in between. CDR3 length: 14 amino acids. Germline CDR1 is SGHNT and CDR2 is YYREEE (reference sequence). The variable domain in full, completed from reference TRBV5-4 and TRBJ1-1, reads ETGVTQSPTHLIKTRGQQVTLRCSSQSGHNTVSWYQQALGQGPQFIFQYYREEENGRGNFPPRFSGLQFPNYSSELNVNALELDDSALYLCASTRGGLNTEAFFGQGTRLTVV.

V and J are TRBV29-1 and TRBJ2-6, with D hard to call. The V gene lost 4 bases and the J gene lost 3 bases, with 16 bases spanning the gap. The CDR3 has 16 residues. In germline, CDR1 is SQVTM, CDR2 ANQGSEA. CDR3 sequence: CSVVKYSSFGANVLTF. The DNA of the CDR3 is TGCAGCGTTGTAAAATATTCGTCGTTTGGGGCCAACGTCCTGACTTTC.

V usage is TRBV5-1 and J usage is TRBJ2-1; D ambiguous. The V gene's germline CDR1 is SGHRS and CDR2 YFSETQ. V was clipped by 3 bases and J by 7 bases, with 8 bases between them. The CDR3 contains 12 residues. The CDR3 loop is CASSSPGNEQFF. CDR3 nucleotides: TGCGCCAGCAGCTCACCGGGTAATGAGCAGTTCTTC.